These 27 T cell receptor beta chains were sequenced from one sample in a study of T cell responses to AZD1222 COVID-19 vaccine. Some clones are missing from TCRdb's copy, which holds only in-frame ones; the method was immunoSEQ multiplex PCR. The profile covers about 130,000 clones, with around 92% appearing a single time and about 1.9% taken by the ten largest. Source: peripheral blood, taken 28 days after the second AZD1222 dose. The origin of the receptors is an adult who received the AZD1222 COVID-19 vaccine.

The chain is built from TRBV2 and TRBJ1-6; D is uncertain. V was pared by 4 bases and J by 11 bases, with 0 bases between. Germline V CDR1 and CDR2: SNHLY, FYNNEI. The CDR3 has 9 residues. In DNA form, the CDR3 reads TGTGCCAGCAGTGCACCCCTCCACTTT. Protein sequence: CASSAPLHF. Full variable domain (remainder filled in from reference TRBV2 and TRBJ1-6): EPEVTQTPSHQVTQMGQEVILRCVPISNHLYFYWYRQILGQKVEFLVSFYNNEISEKSEIFDDQFSVERPDGSNFTLKIRSTKLEDSAMYFCASSAPLHFGNGTRLTVT.

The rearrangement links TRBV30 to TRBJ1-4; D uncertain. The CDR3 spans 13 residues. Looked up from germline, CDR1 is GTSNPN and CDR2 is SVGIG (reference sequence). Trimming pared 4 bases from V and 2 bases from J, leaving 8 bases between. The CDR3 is CAWMRNTNEKLFF. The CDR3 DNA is TGTGCCTGGATGAGGAACACTAATGAAAAACTGTTTTTT. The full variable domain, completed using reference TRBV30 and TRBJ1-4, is SQTIHQWPATLVQPVGSPLSLECTVEGTSNPNLYWYRQAAGRGLQLLFYSVGIGQISSEVPQNLSASRPQDRQFILSSKKLLLSDSGFYLCAWMRNTNEKLFFGSGTQLSVL.

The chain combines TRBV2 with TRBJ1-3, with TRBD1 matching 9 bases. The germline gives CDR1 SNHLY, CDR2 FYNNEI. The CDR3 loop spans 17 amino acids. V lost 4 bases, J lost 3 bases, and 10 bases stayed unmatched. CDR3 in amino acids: CASSVRDRVAFGNTIYF. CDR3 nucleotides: TGTGCCAGCAGTGTTAGGGACAGGGTGGCCTTTGGAAACACCATATATTTT.

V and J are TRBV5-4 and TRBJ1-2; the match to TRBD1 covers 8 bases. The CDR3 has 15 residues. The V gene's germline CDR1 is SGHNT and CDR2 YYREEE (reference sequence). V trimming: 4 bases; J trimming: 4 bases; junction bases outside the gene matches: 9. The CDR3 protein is CASSPPDRVSYGYTF. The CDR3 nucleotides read TGTGCCAGCAGCCCTCCGGACAGGGTTAGCTATGGCTACACCTTC. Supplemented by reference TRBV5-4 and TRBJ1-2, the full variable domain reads ETGVTQSPTHLIKTRGQQVTLRCSSQSGHNTVSWYQQALGQGPQFIFQYYREEENGRGNFPPRFSGLQFPNYSSELNVNALELDDSALYLCASSPPDRVSYGYTFGSGTRLTVV.

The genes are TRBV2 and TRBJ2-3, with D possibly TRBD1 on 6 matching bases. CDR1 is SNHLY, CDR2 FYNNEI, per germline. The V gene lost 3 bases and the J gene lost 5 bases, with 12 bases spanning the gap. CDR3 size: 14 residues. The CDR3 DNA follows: TGTGCCAGCAGTGATTGGTCAGGGGAAGATACGCAGTATTTT. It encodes CASSDWSGEDTQYF. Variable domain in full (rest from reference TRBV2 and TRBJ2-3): EPEVTQTPSHQVTQMGQEVILRCVPISNHLYFYWYRQILGQKVEFLVSFYNNEISEKSEIFDDQFSVERPDGSNFTLKIRSTKLEDSAMYFCASSDWSGEDTQYFGPGTRLTVL.

DNA of the CDR3: TGTGCCACCAGCGGCGACAGGGACGCACCCCTCCACTTT. This sequence encodes CATSGDRDAPLHF. J is TRBJ1-6 and V is TRBV15, with 7 positions matching TRBD1. The CDR3 extends over 13 amino acids. The germline V gene has CDR1 LNHNV and CDR2 YYDKDF (reference sequence). The J segment lost 11 bases and the V segment lost 5 bases, leaving 6 bases of the junction unmatched.

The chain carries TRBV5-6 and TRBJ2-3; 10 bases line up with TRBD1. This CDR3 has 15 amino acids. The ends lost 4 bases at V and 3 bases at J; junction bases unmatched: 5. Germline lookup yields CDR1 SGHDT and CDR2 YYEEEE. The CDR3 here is CASSHGQGVTDTQYF. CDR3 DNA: TGTGCCAGCAGCCACGGACAGGGGGTAACAGATACGCAGTATTTT.

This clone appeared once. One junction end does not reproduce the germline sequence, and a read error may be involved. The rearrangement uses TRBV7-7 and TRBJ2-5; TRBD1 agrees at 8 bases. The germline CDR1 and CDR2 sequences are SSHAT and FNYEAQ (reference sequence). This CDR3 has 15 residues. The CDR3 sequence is CASSTGQGTQETQYF. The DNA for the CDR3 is TGTGCTAGCAGCACCGGACAGGGAACTCAAGAGACCCAGTACTTC.

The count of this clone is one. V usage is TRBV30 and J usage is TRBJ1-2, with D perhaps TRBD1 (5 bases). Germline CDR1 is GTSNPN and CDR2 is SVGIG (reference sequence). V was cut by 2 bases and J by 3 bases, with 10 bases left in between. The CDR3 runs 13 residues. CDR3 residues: CAWSRGNHYGYTF. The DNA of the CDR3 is TGTGCCTGGAGTCGGGGCAACCACTATGGCTACACCTTC.

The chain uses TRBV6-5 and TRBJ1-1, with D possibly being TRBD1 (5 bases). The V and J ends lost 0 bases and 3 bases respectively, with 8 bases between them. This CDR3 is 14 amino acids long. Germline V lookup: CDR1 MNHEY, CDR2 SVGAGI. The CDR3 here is CASSYSQGDTEAFF. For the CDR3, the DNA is TGTGCCAGCAGTTACTCCCAGGGAGACACTGAAGCTTTCTTT.

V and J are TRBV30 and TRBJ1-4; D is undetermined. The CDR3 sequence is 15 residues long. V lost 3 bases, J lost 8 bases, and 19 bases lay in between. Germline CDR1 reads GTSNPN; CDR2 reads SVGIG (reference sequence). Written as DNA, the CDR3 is TGTGCCTGGAGCGTCGCGGTTAGGGCCCGGGAAAAACTGTTTTTT. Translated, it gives CAWSVAVRAREKLFF.

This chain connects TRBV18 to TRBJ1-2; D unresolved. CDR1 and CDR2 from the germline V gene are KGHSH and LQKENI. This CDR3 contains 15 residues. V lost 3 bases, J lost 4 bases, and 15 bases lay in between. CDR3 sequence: CASSPPITDFYGYTF. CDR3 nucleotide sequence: TGTGCCAGCTCACCGCCCATTACAGATTTCTATGGCTACACCTTC.

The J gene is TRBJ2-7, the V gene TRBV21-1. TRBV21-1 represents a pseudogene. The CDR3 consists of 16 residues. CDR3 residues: CASSKVTAGGVDEQYF. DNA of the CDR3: TGTGCCAGCAGCAAAGTGACGGCAGGGGGGGTGGACGAGCAGTACTTC.

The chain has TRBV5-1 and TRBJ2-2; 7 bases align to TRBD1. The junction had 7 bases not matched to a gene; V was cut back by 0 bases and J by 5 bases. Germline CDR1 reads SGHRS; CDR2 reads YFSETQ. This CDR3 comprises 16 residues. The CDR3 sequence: CASSLAGTAPTGELFF. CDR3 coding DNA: TGCGCCAGCAGCTTGGCGGGGACAGCTCCGACCGGGGAGCTGTTTTTT.

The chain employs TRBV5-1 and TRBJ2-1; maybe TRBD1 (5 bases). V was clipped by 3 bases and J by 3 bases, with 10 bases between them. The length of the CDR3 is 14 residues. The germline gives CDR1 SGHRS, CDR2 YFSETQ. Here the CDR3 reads CASSWGDSYNEQFF. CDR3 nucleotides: TGCGCCAGCAGCTGGGGCGACAGCTACAATGAGCAGTTCTTC.

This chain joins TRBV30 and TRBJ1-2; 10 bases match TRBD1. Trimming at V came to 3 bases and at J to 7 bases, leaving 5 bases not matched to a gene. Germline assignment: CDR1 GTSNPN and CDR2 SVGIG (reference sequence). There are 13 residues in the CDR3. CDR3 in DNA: TGTGCCTGGAGGATGACAGGGGGCAGTGGCTACACCTTC. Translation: CAWRMTGGSGYTF.

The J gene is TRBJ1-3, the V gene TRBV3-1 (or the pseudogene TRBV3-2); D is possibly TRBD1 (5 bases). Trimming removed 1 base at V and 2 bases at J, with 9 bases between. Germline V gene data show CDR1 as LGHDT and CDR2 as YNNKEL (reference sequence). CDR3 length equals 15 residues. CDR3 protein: CASSQGAGAGNTIYF. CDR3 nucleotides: TGTGCCAGCAGCCAAGGGGCGGGGGCTGGAAACACCATATATTTT.

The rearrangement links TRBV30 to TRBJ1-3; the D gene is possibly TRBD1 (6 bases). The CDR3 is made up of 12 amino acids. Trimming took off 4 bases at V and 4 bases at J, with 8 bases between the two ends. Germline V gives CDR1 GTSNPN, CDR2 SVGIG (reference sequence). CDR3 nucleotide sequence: TGTGCCTGGAACAGGGACGGAAACACCATATATTTT. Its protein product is CAWNRDGNTIYF.

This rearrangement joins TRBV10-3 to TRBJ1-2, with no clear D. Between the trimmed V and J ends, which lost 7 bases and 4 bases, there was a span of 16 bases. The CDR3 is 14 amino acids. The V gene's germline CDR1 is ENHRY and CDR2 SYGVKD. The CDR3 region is CAIKSDPTAYGYTF. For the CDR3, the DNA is TGTGCCATCAAATCGGACCCTACGGCCTATGGCTACACCTTC.

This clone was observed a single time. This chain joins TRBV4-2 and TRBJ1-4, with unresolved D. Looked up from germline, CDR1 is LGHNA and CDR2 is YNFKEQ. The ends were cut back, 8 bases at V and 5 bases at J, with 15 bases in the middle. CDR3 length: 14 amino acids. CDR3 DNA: TGTGCCAGCGCCGAGGACCAGCTAAATGAAAAACTGTTTTTT. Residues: CASAEDQLNEKLFF.

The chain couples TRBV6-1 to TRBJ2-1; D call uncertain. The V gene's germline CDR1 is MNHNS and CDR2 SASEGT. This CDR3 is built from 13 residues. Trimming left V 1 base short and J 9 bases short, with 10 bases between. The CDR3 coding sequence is TGTGCCAGCAGTGAAGTGACCCTGGGTGAGCAGTTCTTC. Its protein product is CASSEVTLGEQFF.

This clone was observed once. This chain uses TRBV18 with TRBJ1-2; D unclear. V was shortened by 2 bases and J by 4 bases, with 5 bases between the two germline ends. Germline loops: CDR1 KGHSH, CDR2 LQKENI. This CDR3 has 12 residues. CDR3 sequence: CASSPSTYGYTF. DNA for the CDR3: TGTGCCAGCTCACCAAGTACCTATGGCTACACCTTC. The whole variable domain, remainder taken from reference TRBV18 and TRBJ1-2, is NAGVMQNPRHLVRRRGQEARLRCSPMKGHSHVYWYRQLPEEGLKFMVYLQKENIIDESGMPKERFSAEFPKEGPSILRIQQVVRGDSAAYFCASSPSTYGYTFGSGTRLTVV.

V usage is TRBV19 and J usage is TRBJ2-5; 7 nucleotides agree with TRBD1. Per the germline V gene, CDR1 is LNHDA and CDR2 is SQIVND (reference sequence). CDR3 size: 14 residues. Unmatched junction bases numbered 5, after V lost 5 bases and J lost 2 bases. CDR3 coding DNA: TGTGCCAGTAGTCGGGACAGTCTACAAGAGACCCAGTACTTC. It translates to CASSRDSLQETQYF.

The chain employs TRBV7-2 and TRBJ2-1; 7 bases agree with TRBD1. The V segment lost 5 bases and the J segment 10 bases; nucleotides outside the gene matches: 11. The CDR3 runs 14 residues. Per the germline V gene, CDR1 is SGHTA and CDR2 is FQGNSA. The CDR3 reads CASSGRTGVREQFF. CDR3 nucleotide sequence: TGTGCCAGCAGCGGGCGGACAGGTGTAAGGGAGCAGTTCTTC.

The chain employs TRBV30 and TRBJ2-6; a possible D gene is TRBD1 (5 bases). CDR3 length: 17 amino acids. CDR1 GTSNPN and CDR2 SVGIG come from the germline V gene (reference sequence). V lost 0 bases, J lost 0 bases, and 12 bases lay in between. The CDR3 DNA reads TGTGCCTGGAGTGTGGGCAGGGTCGGCTCTGGGGCCAACGTCCTGACTTTC. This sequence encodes CAWSVGRVGSGANVLTF. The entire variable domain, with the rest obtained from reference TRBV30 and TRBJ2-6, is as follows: SQTIHQWPATLVQPVGSPLSLECTVEGTSNPNLYWYRQAAGRGLQLLFYSVGIGQISSEVPQNLSASRPQDRQFILSSKKLLLSDSGFYLCAWSVGRVGSGANVLTFGAGSRLTVL.

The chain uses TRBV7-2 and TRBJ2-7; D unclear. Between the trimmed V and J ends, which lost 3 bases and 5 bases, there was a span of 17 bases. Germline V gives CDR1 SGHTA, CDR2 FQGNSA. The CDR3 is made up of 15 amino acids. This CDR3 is CASSFGLGRAHEQYV. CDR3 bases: TGTGCCAGCAGCTTCGGCCTCGGTCGCGCCCACGAGCAGTACGTC.

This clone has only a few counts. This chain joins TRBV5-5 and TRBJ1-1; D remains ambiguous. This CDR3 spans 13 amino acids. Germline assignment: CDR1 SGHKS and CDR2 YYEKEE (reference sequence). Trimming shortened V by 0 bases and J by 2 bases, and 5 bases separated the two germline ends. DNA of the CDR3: TGTGCCAGCAGCTTGGACCTAAACACTGAAGCTTTCTTT. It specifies CASSLDLNTEAFF.